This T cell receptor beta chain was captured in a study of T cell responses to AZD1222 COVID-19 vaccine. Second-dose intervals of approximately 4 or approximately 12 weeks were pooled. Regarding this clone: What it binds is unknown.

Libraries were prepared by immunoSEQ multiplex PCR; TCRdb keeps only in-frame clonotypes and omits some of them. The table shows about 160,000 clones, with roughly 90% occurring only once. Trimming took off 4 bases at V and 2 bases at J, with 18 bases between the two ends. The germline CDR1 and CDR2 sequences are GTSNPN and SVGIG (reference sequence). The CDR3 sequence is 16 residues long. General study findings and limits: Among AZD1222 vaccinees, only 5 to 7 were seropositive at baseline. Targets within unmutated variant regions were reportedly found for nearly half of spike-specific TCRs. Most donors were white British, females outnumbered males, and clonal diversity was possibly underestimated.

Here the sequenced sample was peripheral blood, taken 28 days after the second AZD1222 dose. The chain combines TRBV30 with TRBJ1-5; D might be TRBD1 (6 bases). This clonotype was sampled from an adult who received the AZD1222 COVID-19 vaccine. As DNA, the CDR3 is TGTGCCTGGACTCCAAGGGGGATCAATGGCAATCAGCCCCAGCATTTT. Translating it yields CAWTPRGINGNQPQHF.